Listed below are T cell receptor beta chains from one sample, sequenced in a study of T cell repertoires in cytomegalovirus infection. Using its own MiXCR run on the reads, TCRdb lists one record per CDR3 protein. The sample records about 400,000 distinct CDR3 sequences, over 15% being singletons. The specimen was PBMCs. The receptors shown here come from a human donor in good health (CMV status not recorded). Some clones in this sample may be carry-over from other donors' samples. The CDR3 runs from the conserved cysteine through the conserved F or W. D genes are given only for firm matches. Size is omitted from some rows. Given values are once, few, many or a class for expanded clones.

v_gene	abundance	len	j_gene	d_gene	CDR3aa	CDR3nt
TRBV7-8	many	16	TRBJ2-1	NA	CASSLKSVQSYNEQFF	TGTGCCAGCAGCCTAAAAAGCGTCCAGAGTTACAATGAGCAGTTCTTC
TRBV9	few	14	TRBJ1-2	NA	CASSAQRDGYGYTF	TGTGCCAGCAGCGCCCAACGGGACGGCTATGGCTACACCTTC
TRBV12-3/TRBV12-4	many	15	TRBJ1-5	TRBD1	CASSVGTDSNQPQHF	TGTGCCAGCAGCGTGGGGACAGATAGCAATCAGCCCCAGCATTTT
TRBV18	NA	15	TRBJ1-1	NA	CASSSGPKIYTEAFF	TGTGCCAGCTCATCGGGACCGAAGATCTACACTGAAGCTTTCTTT
TRBV20-1	NA	12	TRBJ2-1	TRBD1	CSGRTGGNEQFF	TGCAGTGGCAGGACAGGGGGCAATGAGCAGTTCTTC
TRBV7-2	NA	15	TRBJ1-3	TRBD1	CASNHRDRGQNTIYF	TGTGCCAGCAACCACCGGGACAGGGGGCAAAACACCATATATTTT
TRBV4-2	NA	16	TRBJ2-3	TRBD2	CASSQQRGPGTDTQYF	TGTGCCAGCAGCCAGCAGCGGGGGCCTGGCACAGATACGCAGTATTTT
TRBV12-3/TRBV12-4	NA	14	TRBJ2-4	NA	CASGGILAKNIQYF	TGTGCCAGCGGGGGGATTCTAGCCAAAAACATTCAGTACTTC
TRBV19	NA	14	TRBJ2-5	NA	CASSPRSGEETQYF	TGTGCCAGTAGTCCCAGGAGCGGAGAAGAGACCCAGTACTTC
TRBV7-2	many	15	TRBJ1-1	NA	CASSLLGVGNTEAFF	TGTGCCAGCAGCTTACTTGGGGTCGGGAACACTGAAGCTTTCTTT
TRBV7-9	many	15	TRBJ2-3	TRBD2	CASSLFAGVADTQYF	TGTGCCAGCAGCTTATTTGCGGGGGTGGCAGATACGCAGTATTTT
TRBV19	many	14	TRBJ1-1	NA	CASSIEGAFSEAFF	TGTGCCAGTAGTATAGAAGGGGCTTTCAGTGAAGCTTTCTTT
TRBV12-3/TRBV12-4	many	13	TRBJ1-4	NA	CASSYTYKEKLFF	TGTGCCAGCAGCTACACGTATAAAGAAAAACTGTTTTTT
TRBV7-2	many	17	TRBJ2-3	NA	CASSLMALVFSTDTQYF	TGTGCCAGCAGCTTAATGGCCCTAGTTTTTAGCACAGATACGCAGTATTTT
TRBV12-3/TRBV12-4	few	14	TRBJ1-2	NA	CASSLYRVNYGYTF	TGTGCCAGCAGTTTATACAGGGTTAACTATGGCTACACCTTC
TRBV7-8	NA	19	TRBJ2-1	NA	CASSLRSGAFGGSYNEQFF	TGTGCCAGCAGCTTACGCTCAGGGGCCTTTGGGGGGTCCTACAATGAGCAGTTCTTC
TRBV6-1	many	13	TRBJ2-1	NA	CASRKTGRGEQFF	TGTGCCAGCAGGAAGACAGGGAGGGGTGAGCAGTTCTTC
TRBV11-2	NA	13	TRBJ1-5	NA	CASSLVRGQPQHF	TGTGCCAGCAGCTTAGTCAGGGGACAGCCCCAGCATTTT
TRBV29-1	NA	10	TRBJ2-3	NA	CSVVGDTQYF	TGCAGCGTGGTGGGAGATACGCAGTATTTT
TRBV6-6	NA	11	TRBJ1-1	NA	CASLRGAEAFF	TGTGCCAGCCTCCGGGGCGCTGAAGCTTTCTTT
TRBV28	few	15	TRBJ1-4	TRBD1	CASSFPTGGAKKLFF	TGTGCCAGCAGTTTCCCGACAGGGGGTGCGAAAAAACTGTTTTTT
TRBV15	few	12	TRBJ1-1	TRBD1	CATSRRQGSAFF	TGTGCCACCAGCAGAAGACAGGGTTCTGCTTTCTTT
TRBV12-3/TRBV12-4	NA	14	TRBJ1-5	TRBD1	CASSLGTGLRPQHF	TGTGCCAGCAGTTTAGGGACAGGCCTTCGGCCCCAGCATTTT
TRBV23-1	once	13	TRBJ2-7	NA	CASSRGFPYEQYF	TGCGCCAGCAGTCGGGGGTTTCCCTACGAGCAGTACTTC
TRBV5-6	few	13	TRBJ2-7	NA	CASSTGVSYEQYF	TGTGCCAGCAGCACCGGGGTTTCCTACGAGCAGTACTTC